Listed below are T cell receptor beta chains from one sample, sequenced in a study of T cells expressing NK-cell markers. TCRdb derives one entry per CDR3 protein from the 5' RACE reads, leaving out DNA. The table lists some 460,000 distinct CDR3 sequences. Source material: blood T cells: a sorted CD56 or NKG2C T cell subset, CD4+ or CD8+ T cells, or bulk PBMC T cells (not recorded which). These receptors were taken from a woman aged 45-59 years in good health. Each CDR3 is given with its conserved first and last residue. The order of the fields is V gene, J gene, CDR3 protein.

TRBV2	TRBJ2-1	CASIPRTGEYEQFF
TRBV6-2/TRBV6-3	TRBJ2-2	CASSTRDRRLGELFF
TRBV11-2	TRBJ2-3	CASSPPGLAGLDTQYF
TRBV5-6	TRBJ2-3	CASSHNRGASTDTQYF
TRBV20-1	TRBJ2-3	CSAGGGLAGGDTQYF
TRBV5-1	TRBJ1-1	CASSPYMNTEAFF
TRBV11-2	TRBJ1-2	CASSPTQGARGHGYTF
TRBV6-5	TRBJ2-5	CASTSRGREQETQYF
TRBV7-2	TRBJ2-1	CASSFPRGHSYNEQFF
TRBV15	TRBJ2-7	CATSREIGLAGGEQYF
TRBV20-1	TRBJ1-3	CSALGVAGNTIYF